This TCR beta chain was sequenced for a study of tumor and adjacent non-tumor tissue in lung cancer. Study overall: The cohort had 12 to 13 adenocarcinoma, a couple of squamous cell and 1 small cell patients.

TCRbeta libraries were built with three rounds of nested PCR, modified from ARM-PCR. One entry per CDR3 protein, called by TCRdb with MiXCR from the multiplex PCR reads. Of approximately 90,000 distinct CDR3 sequences listed, less than 80% are singletons. Worth noting for this clonotype: Its antigen is not identified.

Study-level findings and limits: Tumor tissue had significantly higher TCR diversity than normal lung. Top 100 clones took a larger repertoire share in normal lung.

No cell sorting was done before RNA was extracted from the tissue. This CDR3 region has 13 residues. Per the germline V gene, CDR1 is KGHSY and CDR2 is FQNENV. This TCR derives from a man in his 60s with non-small cell lung cancer. The genes are TRBV16 and TRBJ1-5, with TRBD1 matching over 7 bases. Sequenced sample: lung tumor tissue. The CDR3 region is CAGTRQGGQPQHF. Here the CDR3 DNA reads TGTGCTGGCACCCGACAGGGCGGTCAGCCCCAGCATTTT.